A single sample gave rise to the 23 T cell receptor beta chains below, sequenced in a study of cytomegalovirus exposure and HLA in healthy donors. In the PCR, 60 Vbeta and 13 Jbeta primers were used. Libraries were prepared by immunoSEQ multiplex PCR; TCRdb keeps only in-frame clonotypes and omits some of them. The table lists around 72,000 clones, approximately 70% of them singletons. The sequencing sample was made of PBMCs. The receptors here all came from a man in his forties or fifties in good health and CMV-seropositive.

This clone was detected only a few times. This chain connects TRBV28 to TRBJ1-2; D is perhaps TRBD1 (6 bases). V dropped 5 bases and J dropped 3 bases, with 16 bases sitting between them. This CDR3 spans 15 amino acids. Germline V gene sequence: CDR1 MDHEN, CDR2 SYDVKM. The CDR3 here is CASSARGGYDYGYTF. CDR3 coding DNA: TGTGCCAGCAGTGCCCGAGGGGGATACGACTATGGCTACACCTTC.

As DNA, the CDR3 is TGCGCCAGCAGTGAGGCACAGGGGGAAAAACTGTTTTTT. Its translation: CASSEAQGEKLFF. The chain has TRBV10-2 and TRBJ1-4; 7 bases align to TRBD1. The J segment lost 8 bases and the V segment lost 2 bases, leaving 2 bases of the junction unmatched. The germline CDR1 and CDR2 sequences are WSHSY and SAAADI. The CDR3 runs 13 residues.

This clone was found a few times. The V gene is TRBV13, the J gene TRBJ1-1; a possible D gene is TRBD1 (5 bases). Germline assignment: CDR1 PRHDT and CDR2 FYEKMQ (reference sequence). The CDR3 totals 14 residues. V was clipped by 5 bases and J by 0 bases, with 10 bases between them. Written as DNA, the CDR3 is TGTGCCAGCAGCCACGACAGCTTGAACACTGAAGCTTTCTTT. The encoded protein is CASSHDSLNTEAFF.

The chain joins TRBV27 to TRBJ2-7; TRBD1 agrees at 8 bases. V lost 5 bases to trimming and J lost 0 bases; unmatched junction nucleotides: 6. Germline lookup yields CDR1 MNHEY and CDR2 SMNVEV (reference sequence). The CDR3 sequence is 15 residues long. DNA of the CDR3: TGTGCCAGCAGTGGGACAGGCGCCCTCTCCTACGAGCAGTACTTC. Its translation is CASSGTGALSYEQYF.

The table lists this clone with a count of one. This sequence joins TRBV11-1 and TRBJ2-3, with 11 bases matching TRBD2. J lost 1 base, V lost 5 bases, and 5 bases had no gene match. Germline CDR1 SGHAT, CDR2 FQDESV (reference sequence). The CDR3 has 16 amino acids. The CDR3 nucleotides read TGTGCCAGCAGCATCCTAGCGGGGGGACGCACAGATACGCAGTATTTT. Translation: CASSILAGGRTDTQYF.

This chain connects TRBV19 to TRBJ1-6, with a weak D call TRBD1 (5 bases). V lost 4 bases and J 10 bases, leaving 14 bases between the germline ends. This CDR3 contains 14 residues. Germline CDR1 and CDR2: LNHDA and SQIVND (reference sequence). The CDR3 protein is CASSRDVGGSPLHF. CDR3 coding DNA: TGTGCCAGTAGTAGGGACGTGGGGGGATCACCCCTCCACTTT.

The chain uses TRBV7-2 and TRBJ2-2; weak D call: TRBD2 (6 bases). Germline V CDR1 and CDR2: SGHTA, FQGNSA. The CDR3 consists of 13 residues. Trimming shortened V by 5 bases and J by 7 bases, and 11 bases separated the two germline ends. CDR3 amino acids: CASSTRRGGELFF. The CDR3 DNA reads as TGTGCCAGCAGCACTAGGCGGGGCGGGGAGCTGTTTTTT. Full variable domain (rest looked up from reference TRBV7-2 and TRBJ2-2): GAGVSQSPSNKVTEKGKDVELRCDPISGHTALYWYRQSLGQGLEFLIYFQGNSAPDKSGLPSDRFSAERTGGSVSTLTIQRTQQEDSAVYLCASSTRRGGELFFGEGSRLTVL.

This clone appeared a few times. The chain uses TRBV27 and TRBJ2-7; 10 nucleotides align to TRBD2. The CDR3 is 14 amino acids. Trimming took 4 bases from V and 4 from J; bases not matched to a gene: 4. Germline V gene lookup returns CDR1 MNHEY and CDR2 SMNVEV (reference sequence). CDR3 sequence: CASSSKRGGYEQYF. CDR3 sequence (DNA): TGTGCCAGCAGTTCGAAGCGGGGGGGATACGAGCAGTACTTC.

The CDR3 DNA is TGTGCCAGCAGTGCTAGGGGATCCTACGAGCAGTACTTC. As protein: CASSARGSYEQYF. V and J are TRBV2 and TRBJ2-7; D might be TRBD1 (5 bases). V was pared by 4 bases and J by 1 base, with 8 bases between. The CDR3 is 13 amino acids. Germline V gives CDR1 SNHLY, CDR2 FYNNEI. The full variable domain, its missing parts supplied by reference TRBV2 and TRBJ2-7, is EPEVTQTPSHQVTQMGQEVILRCVPISNHLYFYWYRQILGQKVEFLVSFYNNEISEKSEIFDDQFSVERPDGSNFTLKIRSTKLEDSAMYFCASSARGSYEQYFGPGTRLTVT.

This clone was seen only a few times. The V call is TRBV5-6, the J call TRBJ2-1; D call uncertain. The ends were cut back, 2 bases at V and 8 bases at J, with 11 bases in the middle. From germline, CDR1 is SGHDT and CDR2 YYEEEE. This CDR3 comprises 13 residues. CDR3 amino acids: CASSFGRHYEQFF. In nucleotides, the CDR3 is TGTGCCAGCAGCTTCGGCAGGCACTATGAGCAGTTCTTC.

The CDR3: CASSLYNGPTDTQYF. Written as DNA, the CDR3 is TGTGCCAGCAGCTTGTATAACGGTCCCACAGATACGCAGTATTTT. The V and J genes are TRBV5-5 and TRBJ2-3, with no clear D. Germline CDR1 SGHKS, CDR2 YYEKEE (reference sequence). CDR3 length: 15 residues. The V gene lost 1 base and the J gene lost 2 bases, with 11 bases spanning the gap.

This clone was seen a handful of times. This chain joins TRBV6-6 and TRBJ1-2, with 10 positions matching TRBD1. In germline, CDR1 is MNHNY, CDR2 SVGAGI (reference sequence). J gave up 3 bases and V 5 bases, and 6 bases lay outside the gene matches. The CDR3 loop spans 15 amino acids. The DNA for the CDR3 is TGTGCCAGCAGTCCGACAGGGGGCCTTGACTATGGCTACACCTTC. This gives the protein CASSPTGGLDYGYTF.

The sample holds one count of this clone. The chain couples TRBV7-9 to TRBJ1-2; no clear D. CDR1 is SEHNR, CDR2 FQNEAQ, per germline (reference sequence). V gave up 1 base and J gave up 4 bases, with 7 bases separating them. The CDR3 covers 13 residues. DNA of the CDR3: TGTGCCAGCAGCTTAGGAGGCTCCTATGGCTACACCTTC. It specifies CASSLGGSYGYTF. Full variable domain (missing parts from reference TRBV7-9 and TRBJ1-2): DTGVSQNPRHKITKRGQNVTFRCDPISEHNRLYWYRQTLGQGPEFLTYFQNEAQLEKSRLLSDRFSAERPKGSFSTLEIQRTEQGDSAMYLCASSLGGSYGYTFGSGTRLTVV.

About this clone itself: An end of the junction differs from the germline gene, which may be a read error. The chain recombines TRBV7-9 with TRBJ1-5; D is undetermined. The CDR3 is 12 amino acids. Germline lookup yields CDR1 SEHNR and CDR2 FQNEAQ (reference sequence). The CDR3 sequence: CTSSPGTAAQHF. CDR3 DNA sequence: TGTACCAGCAGCCCTGGAACCGCGGCCCAGCATTTT.

The chain employs TRBV27 and TRBJ1-2, with 8 bases matching TRBD1. V dropped 3 bases and J dropped 0; count of bases not matched to a gene: 3. Germline values: CDR1 MNHEY, CDR2 SMNVEV (reference sequence). There are 15 residues in the CDR3. As DNA, the CDR3 is TGTGCCAGCAGTTTCGGGACAGGCGCTAACTATGGCTACACCTTC. It is translated as CASSFGTGANYGYTF.

The chain employs TRBV28 and TRBJ1-1, with 7 bases identical to TRBD1. V gave up 3 bases and J gave up 4 bases; unmatched junction bases: 2. This CDR3 has 13 residues. Germline V gene sequence: CDR1 MDHEN, CDR2 SYDVKM. In DNA form, the CDR3 reads TGTGCCAGCAGTTTGGAGGGGGCCACTGAAGCTTTCTTT. Amino acid sequence: CASSLEGATEAFF.

The CDR3 protein is CASSYDRGTNEKLFF. CDR3 in DNA: TGTGCCAGCAGCTACGACAGGGGAACTAATGAAAAACTGTTTTTT. The chain employs TRBV5-8 and TRBJ1-4; 8 bases fit TRBD1. Germline CDR1 and CDR2: SGHTS and YDEGEE. The junction had 2 bases not matched to a gene; V was cut back by 3 bases and J by 1 base. The length of the CDR3 is 15 residues.

This clone was observed a single time. The chain recombines TRBV18 with TRBJ1-4; 7 bases line up with TRBD1. The germline V gene encodes CDR1 KGHSH and CDR2 LQKENI. The CDR3 extends over 16 amino acids. Trimming removed 3 bases from V and 5 bases from J; junction bases left unmatched: 9. As DNA, the CDR3 is TGTGCCAGCTCACCCCTCTCGGGACAGAGAAATGAAAAACTGTTTTTT. Protein sequence: CASSPLSGQRNEKLFF. Complete variable domain (other parts from reference TRBV18 and TRBJ1-4): NAGVMQNPRHLVRRRGQEARLRCSPMKGHSHVYWYRQLPEEGLKFMVYLQKENIIDESGMPKERFSAEFPKEGPSILRIQQVVRGDSAAYFCASSPLSGQRNEKLFFGSGTQLSVL.

The rearrangement uses TRBV19 and TRBJ2-1, with D possibly TRBD1 on 6 matching bases. The CDR3 runs 15 residues. Trimming took 6 bases from V and 0 from J, leaving 12 bases between them. Germline lookup yields CDR1 LNHDA and CDR2 SQIVND (reference sequence). The CDR3 bases are TGTGCCAGTAGCAGAACAGGGAGCTCCTACAATGAGCAGTTCTTC. As protein: CASSRTGSSYNEQFF.

The chain employs TRBV5-1 and TRBJ2-1, with 7 bases identical to TRBD2. Germline V CDR1 and CDR2: SGHRS, YFSETQ. CDR3 length: 14 residues. The V gene end was trimmed by 2 bases and the J gene end by 9 bases; junction bases not matched to a gene: 8. CDR3 in amino acids: CASSFVAGVGEQFF. DNA of the CDR3: TGCGCCAGCAGCTTTGTTGCGGGGGTGGGTGAGCAGTTCTTC. The full variable domain, with the rest looked up from reference TRBV5-1 and TRBJ2-1, is KAGVTQTPRYLIKTRGQQVTLSCSPISGHRSVSWYQQTPGQGLQFLFEYFSETQRNKGNFPGRFSGRQFSNSRSEMNVSTLELGDSALYLCASSFVAGVGEQFFGPGTRLTVL.

The table lists this clone with a few counts. The chain is built from TRBV5-8 and TRBJ1-2; D remains unclear. Germline V lookup: CDR1 SGHTS, CDR2 YDEGEE. CDR3 size: 11 residues. Trimming cost V 0 bases and J 8 bases, with 5 bases left between them. CDR3 nucleotides: TGTGCCAGCAGCTTGGGAGCGGGCTACACCTTC. Its translation: CASSLGAGYTF.

V is TRBV6-1 and J is TRBJ2-7; the match to TRBD1 covers 7 bases. There are 15 residues in the CDR3. V was pared by 6 bases and J by 6 bases, with 14 bases of the junction left unmatched. Germline CDR1 is MNHNS and CDR2 is SASEGT. The DNA for the CDR3 is TGTGCCAGCAGACAAAGTCGGGACAGTCGTGGCGAGCAGTACTTC. Translation: CASRQSRDSRGEQYF.

With respect to this clone: This sequence is one base from a far larger clone and is likely a read error. The V call is TRBV2, the J call TRBJ2-1; TRBD1 matches at 10 bases. V shed 10 bases, J shed 9 bases, and the junction held 15 bases outside the gene matches. Looked up from germline, CDR1 is SNHLY and CDR2 is FYNNEI. The CDR3 runs to 15 residues. The chain's CDR3 is CATSSGTGVSGEQFF. The CDR3 DNA is TGTGCCACTTCATCCGGGACAGGGGTCTCAGGTGAGCAGTTCTTC.